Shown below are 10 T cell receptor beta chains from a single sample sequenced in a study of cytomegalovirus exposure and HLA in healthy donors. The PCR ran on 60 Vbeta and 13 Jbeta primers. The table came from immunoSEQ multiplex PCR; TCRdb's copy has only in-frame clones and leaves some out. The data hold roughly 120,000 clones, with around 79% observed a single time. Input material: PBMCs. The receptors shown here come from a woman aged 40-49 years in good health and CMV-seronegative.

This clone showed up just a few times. This chain's CDR3 is CASSLSSTNEKLFF. In DNA, the CDR3 is TGCGCCAGCAGCTTGTCCTCAACTAATGAAAAACTGTTTTTT. V usage is TRBV5-1 and J usage is TRBJ1-4, with unresolved D. The V and J ends lost 1 base and 0 bases respectively, with 4 bases between them. CDR1 and CDR2 (germline): SGHRS, YFSETQ. The CDR3 consists of 14 residues. Looking up the rest from reference TRBV5-1 and TRBJ1-4 gives the full variable domain: KAGVTQTPRYLIKTRGQQVTLSCSPISGHRSVSWYQQTPGQGLQFLFEYFSETQRNKGNFPGRFSGRQFSNSRSEMNVSTLELGDSALYLCASSLSSTNEKLFFGSGTQLSVL.

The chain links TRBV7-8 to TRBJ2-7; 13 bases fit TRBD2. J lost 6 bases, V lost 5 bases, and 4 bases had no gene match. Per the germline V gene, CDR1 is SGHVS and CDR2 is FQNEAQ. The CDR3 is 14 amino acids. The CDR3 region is CASSPTSGRGEQYF. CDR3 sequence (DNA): TGTGCCAGCAGCCCCACTAGCGGGAGGGGCGAGCAGTACTTC.

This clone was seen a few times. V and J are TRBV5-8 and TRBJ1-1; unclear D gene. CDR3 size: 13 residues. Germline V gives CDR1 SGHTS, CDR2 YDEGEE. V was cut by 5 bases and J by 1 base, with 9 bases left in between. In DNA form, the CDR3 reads TGTGCCAGCAGTATTACAGAGAACACTGAAGCTTTCTTT. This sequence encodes CASSITENTEAFF.

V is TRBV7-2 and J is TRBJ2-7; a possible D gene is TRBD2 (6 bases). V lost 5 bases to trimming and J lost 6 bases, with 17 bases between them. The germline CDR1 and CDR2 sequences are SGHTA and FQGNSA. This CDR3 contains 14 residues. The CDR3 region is CASSVGTHPSEQYF. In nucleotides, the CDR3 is TGTGCCAGCAGCGTCGGGACTCACCCTTCCGAGCAGTACTTC.

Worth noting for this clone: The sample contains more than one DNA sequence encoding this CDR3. CDR3 DNA: TGTGCCTGGAGCTTAGCGGGAGGGAGTGGCGAGACCCAGTACTTC. Encoded protein: CAWSLAGGSGETQYF. J is TRBJ2-5 and V is TRBV30; 11 bases agree with TRBD2. Trimming removed 3 bases from V and 5 bases from J; junction bases left unmatched: 8. The CDR3 has 15 amino acids. Germline values: CDR1 GTSNPN, CDR2 SVGIG (reference sequence).

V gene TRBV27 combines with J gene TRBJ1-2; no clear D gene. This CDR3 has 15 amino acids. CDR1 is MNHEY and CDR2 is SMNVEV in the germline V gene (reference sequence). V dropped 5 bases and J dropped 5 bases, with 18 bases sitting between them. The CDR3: CASSPLGRLSYGYTF. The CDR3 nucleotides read TGTGCCAGCAGTCCACTGGGCAGACTATCATATGGCTACACCTTC.

CDR3 sequence reads: CASSDRGSYGYTF. In DNA, the CDR3 is TGTGCCAGTTCGGACAGGGGTAGCTATGGCTACACCTTC. The chain combines TRBV19 with TRBJ1-2; 9 nucleotides agree with TRBD1. Germline CDR1 reads LNHDA; CDR2 reads SQIVND (reference sequence). After removal of 8 bases from V and 4 bases from J, the junction contained 5 bases not matched to a gene. The CDR3 has 13 amino acids.

The CDR3 spells CASSVANYRYNEQFF. CDR3 DNA: TGTGCCAGCAGCGTAGCGAACTACCGGTACAATGAGCAGTTCTTC. V gene TRBV9 combines with J gene TRBJ2-1; D gene uncertain. The germline V gene has CDR1 SGDLS and CDR2 YYNGEE. The V and J ends lost 0 bases and 4 bases respectively, with 11 bases between them. This CDR3 contains 15 residues.

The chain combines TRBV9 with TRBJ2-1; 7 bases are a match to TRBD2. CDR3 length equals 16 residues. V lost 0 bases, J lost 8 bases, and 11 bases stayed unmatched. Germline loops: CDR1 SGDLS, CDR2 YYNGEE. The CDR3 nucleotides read TGTGCCAGCAGCGTAGGTGGGGGAGGGATTAGGGATGAGCAGTTCTTC. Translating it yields CASSVGGGGIRDEQFF. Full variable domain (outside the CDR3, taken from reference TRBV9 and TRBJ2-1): DSGVTQTPKHLITATGQRVTLRCSPRSGDLSVYWYQQSLDQGLQFLIQYYNGEERAKGNILERFSAQQFPDLHSELNLSSLELGDSALYFCASSVGGGGIRDEQFFGPGTRLTVL.

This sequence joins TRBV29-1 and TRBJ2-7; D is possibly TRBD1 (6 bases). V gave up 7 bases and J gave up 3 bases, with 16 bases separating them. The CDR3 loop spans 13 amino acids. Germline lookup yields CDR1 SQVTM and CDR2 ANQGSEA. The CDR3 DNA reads TGCAGCGCCGCAGGGGACGACAGCTACGAGCAGTACTTC. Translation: CSAAGDDSYEQYF.